Detailed here is one T cell receptor (beta chain). This clonotype was observed many times. It lacks a known antigen. Base quality data are lacking; no much larger clone is found one base away. The sample originates from a study of T cells in Graves' hyperthyroidism and ophthalmopathy (dated by TCRdb to about 2019). At the level of the whole study: Peripheral blood was collected at initial diagnosis, before any treatment. TCR V-J signatures able to tell the groups apart were searched for in a discovery cohort of 90 to 100 patients, of whom about 40 had Graves' ophthalmopathy and around 57 had stable Graves' hyperthyroidism. Prospective prediction of ophthalmopathy was tested in an independent validation cohort of fewer than 20 hyperthyroidism patients and 15 to 17 patients who later progressed to ophthalmopathy. Following sampling, methimazole starting at 30 mg daily was given to hyperthyroidism patients, and high-dose intravenous methylprednisolone was given to ophthalmopathy patients. In addition, the study compared T-cell repertoires in thyroid tissue and in blood from six Graves' hyperthyroidism patients. According to the paper, TCR Vbeta CDR3 sequencing was carried out on around 140 peripheral blood samples, which came from 40 to 45 ophthalmopathy, approximately 78 hyperthyroidism and roughly 17 progressor patients. The approximately 100 discovery patients were divided at random into training and test sets in a 7:3 ratio.

Results and caveats for the whole study, not just this receptor: Sample size was not statistically predetermined, and blinding of investigators to group allocation was not performed. During validation, the model predicted progression to ophthalmopathy a median of approximately 6.5 months ahead of onset, with 70.59% sensitivity and 72% to 85% specificity. Most expanded thyroid clonotypes (frequency above 0.001) were also found in blood, which suggests that blood repertoires may mirror thyroid immune responses. A 13 V-J signature model separated ophthalmopathy from stable hyperthyroidism, with approximately 86% sensitivity and roughly 84% specificity in cross-validation and 80%/75% in testing.

Counted from cysteine to phenylalanine, this CDR3 has 16 amino acids. The kept DNA is CDR3 alone, 48 bases in frame from the first base. For CDR1 and CDR2, the germline V gene lists SGHDN and FVKESK. V is cut back by 4 bases and J by 3 bases, with 11 bases in the junction unmatched. Amplification of TCR beta CDR3 regions was carried out from RNA transcripts. The first round of RT-PCR for the TCR CDR3 was performed with the HTBI primer set and the Qiagen OneStep RT-PCR kit. The libraries were constructed in a second round of multiplex PCR and then size-selected and purified. Sequencing of the libraries was done on an Illumina HiSeq2000 using paired-end 100 bp reads. The paper's processing steps were these. SOAPnuke was used to process the raw data, throwing out any read that contained adapters or uncalled bases, had a mean Phred below 15, or lacked an exact constant-primer or identifier match. High-quality paired reads were merged with COPE v1.2.5, and unique nucleotide sequences were defined as clonotypes. MiTCR v1.1 was used to align clonotypes to the IMGT TRBV, TRBD and TRBJ reference segments. Analysis was restricted to V-J combinations with a frequency above 0.0001, which covered over 98% of repertoires. A TCS score was defined as the ratio between F50 (clonal expansion) and ExV (chaos), using BLOSUM62-based TCRdist between CDR3 peptides within each V-J. Welch's t-statistics and random forest reduced several hundred V-J features to 10 to 15, which were used in a naive Bayes classifier (R e1071). TCRdb handled the public reads itself, with Q25 trimming in fastp and clone calling in MiXCR, and kept productive beta chains. CDR3 protein duplicates are merged, each entry listing the most common genes and DNA. TCRdb's processing, not the authors', yielded these V and J calls. Present in this sample are fewer than 350,000 distinct CDR3 sequences, 15% to 20% of which were seen just once. The top ten clones comprise 15% to 19% of the sample.

Ophthalmopathy patients had moderately to severely active disease, with a Clinical Activity Score of 3 or more, a NOSPECS grade of 4 or more, and a disease duration of less than 3 months. Exclusion was applied to patients with uncontrolled infections, other autoimmune diseases, pregnancy or lactation. Clinical symptoms, serum thyroxine and TRAb, thyroid ultrasound, and orbital computed tomography formed the basis for the diagnoses. PBMCs were isolated from 10 ml of fresh peripheral blood by Ficoll-Paque density gradient centrifugation. Trizol reagent was used to extract total RNA, and RNA quality was then checked on an Agilent 2100 Bioanalyzer.

The chain joins TRBV14 to TRBJ1-1; 7 central nucleotides agree with TRBD1. The sequence came from a woman between 40 and 55 years old with Graves' ophthalmopathy. What was sequenced was blood. The DNA reads TGTGCCAGCAGCCTCCGGACAGGAGGGACCGACACTGAAGCTTTCTTT. Its protein is CASSLRTGGTDTEAFF.